These 25 T cell receptor beta chains were sequenced from one sample in a study of blood T cells in healthy people across ages. PCR was performed a second time for roughly 7 to 11 cycles using a sample-barcoded 5' primer and a J-beta primer mix. MiXCR was run by TCRdb on the 5' RACE reads, yielding one entry per CDR3 protein. The sample holds almost 550,000 distinct CDR3 sequences, under 30% seen once. These data were likewise used in another study, on T cells of mothers and their children.

The material sequenced was blood. Every receptor here comes from a boy aged 5-17 years in good health.

The CDR3 reads CATSGPGGLGETQYF. The DNA for the CDR3 is TGTGCCACCAGTGGACCGGGGGGTCTGGGAGAGACCCAGTACTTC. The gene calls are TRBV24-1 and TRBJ2-5, with 7 bases lining up with TRBD2. Germline CDR1 reads KGHDR; CDR2 reads SFDVKD. After removal of 5 bases from V and 4 bases from J, the junction contained 9 bases not matched to a gene. The CDR3 is made up of 15 amino acids.

In this sample, this clonotype turned up a few times. J is TRBJ2-1 and V is TRBV2; D is undetermined. The CDR3 has 14 residues. Trimming took 8 bases from V and 0 from J, leaving 11 bases between them. Germline CDR1 reads SNHLY; CDR2 reads FYNNEI. Here the CDR3 reads CASGRKSSYNEQFF. The CDR3 bases are TGTGCCAGCGGACGGAAAAGCTCCTACAATGAGCAGTTCTTC.

The table lists this clonotype with a few counts. The genes are TRBV12-3 or TRBV12-4 and TRBJ1-6; tentative D call: TRBD1 (5 bases). With 6 bases removed from V and 1 base from J, the gap between germline ends came to 13 bases. The CDR3 contains 16 residues. The CDR3 here is CASRDSEGSYNSPLHF. CDR3 coding DNA: TGTGCCAGCAGGGACTCCGAGGGGTCCTATAATTCACCCCTCCACTTT.

This CDR3 reads CASSPMTGLYGYTF. As DNA, the CDR3 is TGTGCCAGCAGCCCGATGACAGGGTTATATGGCTACACCTTC. V is TRBV7-2 and J is TRBJ1-2, with 7 bases fitting TRBD1. The length of the CDR3 is 14 residues. Germline trimming cut 5 bases from V and 5 bases from J; bases unmatched to any gene: 8. CDR1 and CDR2 from the germline V gene are SGHTA and FQGNSA.

This clonotype was seen just once. J is TRBJ2-2 and V is TRBV29-1, with D possibly matching TRBD2 (5 bases). CDR1 is SQVTM and CDR2 is ANQGSEA in the germline V gene. The V and J ends lost 3 bases and 9 bases respectively, with 8 bases between them. The CDR3 is 11 residues long. The CDR3 bases are TGCAGCGTTGAGGAGGAGCGGGAGCTGTTTTTT. Its translation is CSVEEERELFF.

This clonotype was observed a handful of times. The CDR3 nucleotides read TGCAGCGTTGCGGGGACAGATACCTACGAGCAGTACTTC. Its protein product is CSVAGTDTYEQYF. The chain carries TRBV29-1 and TRBJ2-7; 7 bases map to TRBD1. The trim removed 4 bases at V and 2 bases at J, leaving 5 bases unmatched. Germline V lookup: CDR1 SQVTM, CDR2 ANQGSEA. This CDR3 has 13 amino acids.

The rearrangement links TRBV20-1 to TRBJ2-4; D perhaps matches TRBD1 (5 bases). CDR3 length: 14 amino acids. Germline V gene lookup returns CDR1 DFQATT and CDR2 SNEGSKA (reference sequence). Between the trimmed V and J ends, which lost 3 bases and 6 bases, there was a span of 15 bases. In nucleotides, the CDR3 is TGCAGTGCTAGCCTTGACAGCTCAGGAAACATTCAGTACTTC. It is translated as CSASLDSSGNIQYF.

The chain links TRBV25-1 to TRBJ2-1; TRBD2 aligns across 7 bases. The J segment lost 5 bases and the V segment lost 4 bases, leaving 8 bases of the junction unmatched. Germline loops: CDR1 MGHDK, CDR2 SYGVNS. This CDR3 spans 15 amino acids. The CDR3 spells CASSVLARGNNEQFF. The CDR3 DNA reads as TGTGCCAGCAGTGTACTAGCGCGAGGGAACAATGAGCAGTTCTTC.

This clonotype was observed a few times. The V call is TRBV4-3, the J call TRBJ2-5; 8 positions match TRBD1. The J call may be faulty, since TRBJ2-7 better matches the DNA end. Germline-derived CDR1 and CDR2 are LGHNA and YSLEER. The CDR3 length is 16 residues. CDR3 coding DNA: TGCGCCAGCAGCCAAGATCAGATGGCAGGGGGCGACGAGCAGTACTTC. It encodes CASSQDQMAGGDEQYF.

This clonotype appeared a few times. The chain joins TRBV6-2 or TRBV6-3 to TRBJ2-1, with TRBD2 identical over 10 bases. Germline V gene data show CDR1 as MNHEY and CDR2 as SVGEGT. J was trimmed by 5 bases and V by 0 bases; bases with no gene match: 10. The CDR3 loop spans 18 amino acids. This CDR3 reads CASSYSRYSGGIDNEQFF. CDR3 nucleotides: TGTGCCAGCAGTTACTCGAGATATAGCGGGGGGATCGACAATGAGCAGTTCTTC.

V gene TRBV7-2 combines with J gene TRBJ1-4, with 7 bases lining up with TRBD1. Trimming removed 5 bases from V and 7 bases from J; junction bases left unmatched: 10. Germline-derived CDR1 and CDR2 are SGHTA and FQGNSA. The CDR3 extends over 15 amino acids. The CDR3 region has the DNA TGTGCCAGCAGCCAGGGGACAGTTGTTGGTGAAAAACTGTTTTTT. This codes for CASSQGTVVGEKLFF.

This clonotype was found a few times. The genes are TRBV28 and TRBJ2-7; D is possibly TRBD1 or TRBD2 (5 bases each). V lost 6 bases and J lost 0, with 9 bases in between. The V gene's germline CDR1 is MDHEN and CDR2 SYDVKM. CDR3 length equals 13 residues. The CDR3 sequence is CASRRGISYEQYF. For the CDR3, the DNA is TGTGCCAGCAGGAGGGGTATCTCCTACGAGCAGTACTTC.

The rearrangement links TRBV4-3 to TRBJ1-6; 9 positions agree with TRBD1. Germline V gene data show CDR1 as LGHNA and CDR2 as YSLEER. Trimming at V came to 0 bases and at J to 14 bases, leaving 5 bases not matched to a gene. CDR3 size: 14 residues. DNA of the CDR3: TGCGCCAGCAGCCAAGAGGGGACAGGGTTCACCCTCCACTTT. Protein product: CASSQEGTGFTLHF.

This sequence joins TRBV7-2 and TRBJ2-1; 8 bases fit TRBD2. This CDR3 contains 15 residues. The V gene end was trimmed by 4 bases and the J gene end by 1 base; junction bases not matched to a gene: 3. Germline CDR1 SGHTA, CDR2 FQGNSA. DNA of the CDR3: TGTGCCAGCAGCTCGTCTAGCGGGTCCTACAATGAGCAGTTCTTC. It yields the protein CASSSSSGSYNEQFF.

This rearrangement joins TRBV7-2 to TRBJ2-5; D tentatively fits TRBD1 or TRBD2 (6 bases each). With the DNA end fitting TRBJ2-7 better, the J assignment may be wrong. CDR1 is SGHTA, CDR2 FQGNSA, per germline. This CDR3 spans 13 amino acids. The chain's CDR3 is CASSYTGAYEQYF. Written as DNA, the CDR3 is TGTGCCAGCAGCTACACGGGGGCTTACGAGCAGTACTTC.

This chain links TRBV28 with TRBJ2-7; D is uncertain. The length of the CDR3 is 11 residues. The V end was cut by 3 bases, the J end by 5 bases, with 5 bases between. Germline-derived CDR1 and CDR2 are MDHEN and SYDVKM. CDR3: CASSFFHEQYF. CDR3 nucleotides: TGTGCCAGCAGTTTTTTCCACGAGCAGTACTTC.

The J gene is TRBJ1-2, the V gene TRBV18, with D possibly matching TRBD1 (5 bases). CDR1 and CDR2 (germline): KGHSH, LQKENI. V lost 2 bases and J 4 bases, leaving 8 bases between the germline ends. The CDR3 spans 13 residues. In nucleotides, the CDR3 is TGTGCCAGCTCACCAAGGGGCCTCTATGGCTACACCTTC. Its protein is CASSPRGLYGYTF.

In its sample, this clonotype was seen a few times. The rearrangement links TRBV5-1 to TRBJ2-5, with D perhaps TRBD2 (6 bases). CDR1 is SGHRS and CDR2 is YFSETQ in the germline V gene. The germline V and J ends were trimmed by 7 bases and 2 bases, with 21 bases remaining between them. This CDR3 comprises 16 residues. CDR3 region: CASAPNPGLSQETQYF. The CDR3 DNA sequence: TGCGCCAGCGCACCGAACCCGGGACTCTCGCAAGAGACCCAGTACTTC.

This clonotype appeared a few times. This chain connects TRBV7-2 to TRBJ1-3; no clear D gene. Germline CDR1 reads SGHTA; CDR2 reads FQGNSA. The V end lost 5 bases, the J end lost 2 bases, and 7 bases lay between the germline ends. The length of the CDR3 is 13 residues. This chain's CDR3 is CASSRYAGNTIYF. Here the CDR3 DNA reads TGTGCCAGCAGCCGGTATGCTGGAAACACCATATATTTT.

CDR3 region: CASSLNRGDTIYF. DNA of the CDR3: TGTGCCAGCAGCCTTAACAGGGGGGACACCATATATTTT. V and J are TRBV7-2 and TRBJ1-3; 8 nucleotides match TRBD1. The CDR3 has 13 residues. The trim removed 5 bases at V and 8 bases at J, leaving 5 bases unmatched. Germline V gene data show CDR1 as SGHTA and CDR2 as FQGNSA.

The chain recombines TRBV12-3 or TRBV12-4 with TRBJ2-5, with D perhaps TRBD2 (6 bases). Trimming cost V 6 bases and J 5 bases, with 19 bases left between them. The CDR3 length is 15 residues. This CDR3 reads CASSYNLGGHETQYF. The DNA for the CDR3 is TGTGCCAGCAGCTATAATCTAGGAGGGCACGAGACCCAGTACTTC.

Comments on this clonotype: This could be a read error, since a much larger clone is one nucleotide away. The chain has TRBV28 and TRBJ2-7; D not certain. In germline, CDR1 is MDHEN, CDR2 SYDVKM. Trimming shortened V by 6 bases and J by 5 bases, and 8 bases separated the two germline ends. This CDR3 spans 11 amino acids. CDR3 bases: TGTGCCAGCAGACGAACTGACGAGCAGTACTTC. This translates into CASRRTDEQYF. The variable domain in full, with the rest retrieved from reference TRBV28 and TRBJ2-7, is DVKVTQSSRYLVKRTGEKVFLECVQDMDHENMFWYRQDPGLGLRLIYFSYDVKMKEKGDIPEGYSVSREKKERFSLILESASTNQTSMYLCASRRTDEQYFGPGTRLTVT.

The chain is built from TRBV5-1 and TRBJ2-7, with 9 bases identical to TRBD2. The CDR3 length is 16 residues. Germline V gene data show CDR1 as SGHRS and CDR2 as YFSETQ. The V segment lost 0 bases and the J segment 5 bases; nucleotides outside the gene matches: 9. As DNA, the CDR3 is TGCGCCAGCAGCTTGGTCAGCGGGAGGATCTTAGACGAGCAGTACTTC. Translated: CASSLVSGRILDEQYF.

This chain uses TRBV20-1 with TRBJ2-1; 7 bases are a match to TRBD2. The V segment lost 1 base and the J segment 1 base; nucleotides outside the gene matches: 4. This CDR3 region has 15 residues. Germline-derived CDR1 and CDR2 are DFQATT and SNEGSKA (reference sequence). The CDR3 DNA follows: TGCAGTGCTAGAGGATTCGGGGGGTCCTACAATGAGCAGTTCTTC. As protein: CSARGFGGSYNEQFF.

This chain uses TRBV9 with TRBJ2-1; D gene ambiguous. CDR1 is SGDLS, CDR2 YYNGEE, per germline. This CDR3 has 13 residues. The V end lost 5 bases, the J end lost 5 bases, and 11 bases lay between the germline ends. The CDR3 loop is CASSAGPNNEQFF. DNA of the CDR3: TGTGCCAGCAGTGCCGGTCCTAACAATGAGCAGTTCTTC.